This T cell receptor beta chain stems from a study of T cell responses to AZD1222 COVID-19 vaccine. Study at large: Second doses were pooled across both intervals (about 4 or about 12 weeks).

Points from the study as a whole: Just a handful of AZD1222 recipients tested seropositive at baseline. In a largely white British group with more females than males, clonal diversity was possibly underestimated.

Sequencing used immunoSEQ multiplex PCR; TCRdb keeps in-frame clones, though not all of them. Here the sample spans 120,000 or so clones, roughly nine tenths being singletons. The V end lost 4 bases, the J end lost 0 bases, and 13 bases lay between the germline ends. The CDR3 spans 16 residues. Germline values: CDR1 SGHRS, CDR2 YFSETQ. As regards this clone: Its antigen is unknown.

The specimen was peripheral blood, collected on day 0 of AZD1222 vaccination. The genes are TRBV5-1 and TRBJ2-2, with D possibly matching TRBD2 (6 bases). This clonotype was sampled from an adult in good health. In DNA, the CDR3 is TGCGCCAGCAGCGCTGGACGGGAGTCGAACACCGGGGAGCTGTTTTTT. Encoded protein: CASSAGRESNTGELFF.